This T cell receptor (beta chain) is from a study of blood T cell repertoires in COVID-19. V dropped 5 bases and J dropped 7; count of bases not matched to a gene: 13. Germline V gene sequence: CDR1 SGHTA, CDR2 FQGNSA. The CDR3 is 17 amino acids. Method: immunoSEQ multiplex PCR; TCRdb's copy keeps in-frame clones and lacks some. This sample has around 150,000 clones, with around 84% found just once. The sample consisted of PBMCs or T cells enriched from blood (not recorded which). This sequence was found in a man between 50 and 59 years old who had recovered from COVID-19. V gene TRBV7-2 combines with J gene TRBJ1-6; 8 bases line up with TRBD1. CDR3 residues: CASSPTFLTGENSPLHF. The CDR3 DNA sequence: TGTGCCAGCAGCCCCACGTTCCTGACAGGGGAGAATTCACCCCTCCACTTT. Full variable domain (rest looked up from reference TRBV7-2 and TRBJ1-6): GAGVSQSPSNKVTEKGKDVELRCDPISGHTALYWYRQSLGQGLEFLIYFQGNSAPDKSGLPSDRFSAERTGGSVSTLTIQRTQQEDSAVYLCASSPTFLTGENSPLHFGNGTRLTVT.